One sample yielded the 2 T cell receptor beta chains listed below, sequenced in a study of cytomegalovirus exposure and HLA in healthy donors (dated by TCRdb to 2016 to 2017). Receptors were amplified or captured by the immunoSEQ multiplex PCR assay. For the multiplex PCR, a mixture combining 60 forward primers for TCR Vbeta segments and 13 reverse primers for TCR Jbeta segments was used. As stored in TCRdb, this immuneACCESS dataset retains in-frame rearrangements with V and J assigned. A fraction of the clones does not appear; measured against another copy, unresolved V genes explain less than half of the discrepancy, and the remainder lacks a known reason. The sample records just over 150,000 clones, approximately 72% of which are singletons. Jointly, the top ten make up 7.1% of the sample. The specimen was PBMCs. The receptors were sampled from a man aged 35 to 55 in good health and CMV-seropositive.

The chain couples TRBV6-5 to TRBJ1-1; possibly TRBD1 for D (5 bases). CDR1 is MNHEY, CDR2 SVGAGI, per germline. With 5 bases removed from V and 8 bases from J, the gap between germline ends came to 18 bases. The CDR3 spans 14 residues. For the CDR3, the DNA is TGTGCCAGCAGTCCCCCCGGGCGGGGGGGGGAAGCTTTCTTT. This sequence encodes CASSPPGRGGEAFF.

The gene calls are TRBV7-9 and TRBJ2-5; TRBD1 might be the D (6 bases). Germline V lookup: CDR1 SEHNR, CDR2 FQNEAQ (reference sequence). The CDR3 length is 14 residues. The V gene lost 3 bases and the J gene lost 2 bases, with 10 bases spanning the gap. The CDR3 sequence is CASSLGHQQETQYF. The CDR3 nucleotides are TGTGCCAGCAGCTTGGGACACCAGCAAGAGACCCAGTACTTC.